These T cell receptor beta chains were read from a single sample in a study of cytomegalovirus exposure and HLA in healthy donors. The protocol was immunoSEQ multiplex PCR, while the TCRdb copy is restricted to in-frame clones and leaves out a portion. The sample yields about 200,000 clones, roughly four fifths seen once. Sequencing input: PBMCs. The receptors come from a woman aged 30 to 39 in good health and CMV-seropositive. CDR3s leave out the opening cysteine and the closing phenylalanine or tryptophan.

TRBJ2-7,TRBV7-3,ASSPSGGDLYEQY
TRBJ2-7,TRBV10-3,ASLDYSGREQY
TRBJ2-3,TRBV2,ASSDQGGADTQY
TRBJ2-5,TRBV7-3,ASSLNGQVGETQY
TRBJ1-3,TRBV19,ASSPLTGGNTIY
TRBJ2-3,TRBV19,ASRTSGNTDTQY
TRBJ2-1,TRBV9,ASSVGLAGAGNNEQF
TRBJ1-2,TRBV28,ASSLYLRGADGYT
TRBJ1-1,TRBV4-2,ASSQEGTKNTEAF
TRBJ1-5,TRBV7-9,ASSDDRVDQPQH
TRBJ1-4,TRBV7-9,SSSDRSGEKLF
TRBJ1-3,TRBV7-9,ASIPLTGIGDTIY
TRBJ1-2,TRBV29-1,SVEKGQGASYYGYT
TRBJ1-6,TRBV2,ASKRGQAGHSPLH
TRBJ1-6,TRBV19,ASSMPRGASNSPLH
TRBJ1-5,TRBV19,ASSAGTGGGQPQH
TRBJ1-2,TRBV25-1,ASWDRAYYGYT
TRBJ1-4,TRBV7-9,ASSFNYLNEKLF
TRBJ2-3,TRBV11-3,ASSLGTSATDTQY
TRBJ1-2,TRBV10-3,AISAGQGRGYT
TRBJ2-1,TRBV11-2,ASSFDIAGGREQF
TRBJ2-5,TRBV28,ASSFHVSEETQY
TRBJ2-7,TRBV7-2,ASAGASYEQY
TRBJ2-2,TRBV30,AWAGGSNTGELF
TRBJ2-5,TRBV10-3,AISEPWTGGTETQY
TRBJ2-1,TRBV6-6,ASSLGTSPQQF
TRBJ1-4,TRBV7-2,ASSFRGSGEKLF
TRBJ2-1,TRBV10-3,AISVTAGEYNEQF
TRBJ1-2,TRBV5-6,ASSGLLDLLLSGYT
TRBJ2-5,TRBV7-2,ASSLESSEQETQY
TRBJ2-1,TRBV5-1,ASSLAKGTGSYNEQF
TRBJ2-6,TRBV7-2,ASSLDGTGGDGANVLT
TRBJ1-2,TRBV5-4,ASSSNTEVWRGYGYT
TRBJ1-4,TRBV2,ATTIYGRLGEKLF
TRBJ1-1,TRBV7-3,ASSLTGGTEAF
TRBJ2-3,TRBV2,ASSDRTVRDTQY
TRBJ1-1,TRBV6-5,ASSYGDRQAF
TRBJ2-7,TRBV28,ASSLGQGSYEQY
TRBJ2-3,TRBV19,ASSPRGTDTQY
TRBJ2-5,TRBV2,ASGGRVAETQY
TRBJ1-2,TRBV25-1,ASLDREDSGYT
TRBJ1-1,TRBV23-1,ASNRQGVNTEAF
TRBJ2-3,TRBV2,ASSDVVPTGIQY
TRBJ1-3,TRBV6-5,ASIAQGTGNTIY
TRBJ2-3,TRBV7-9,ASTRTGVATDTQY
TRBJ2-7,TRBV14,ASSQLGLAGGLSYEQY
TRBJ2-3,TRBV14,ASSQGAADTQY
TRBJ2-1,TRBV19,ASSIGTDRHREQF